This T cell receptor beta chain emerged from a study of shared clonotypes between healthy human individuals. Study outcomes and limitations: When naive CD4 clonotypes were compared across a few donors, 4% to 6.5% were shared. The donor pool, a small one, limited the genetic and exposure-history diversity represented.

This clone was seen only a few times. The antigen is unknown. Some clones are missing from TCRdb's copy, which holds only in-frame ones; the method was immunoSEQ multiplex PCR. The table includes over 2 million clones, around 96% detected once. Naive CD8 populations comprised CD45RO-negative cells positively selected for CCR7, excluding terminally differentiated effector memory CD45RA+ cells. V dropped 6 bases and J dropped 3 bases, with 15 bases sitting between them. The CDR3 sequence is 13 residues long. Looked up from germline, CDR1 is SQVTM and CDR2 is ANQGSEA. The receptor comes from a man between 18 and 35 years old in good health. V gene TRBV29-1 combines with J gene TRBJ2-7, with TRBD1 as a possible D gene (5 bases). The specimen was naive CD8+ T cells sorted from blood. DNA of the CDR3: TGCAGCGTGAAGGTGACAGCGAGCTACGAGCAGTACTTC. This encodes CSVKVTASYEQYF.